This paragraph reports one T cell receptor beta chain. Its specificity is not known. This record belongs to a study of cytomegalovirus exposure and HLA in healthy donors. Amplification used 60 Vbeta primers and 13 Jbeta primers. The assay was immunoSEQ multiplex PCR, and TCRdb's table has in-frame clones only and misses some. The table lists some 90,000 clones, approximately 80% of them singletons, with about 4% in the top ten. Study-wide points: In a later analysis, HLA-associated TCR beta chains were more clonally expanded than equally common others.

J was trimmed by 7 bases and V by 4 bases; bases with no gene match: 9. The CDR3 contains 14 residues. Germline V lookup: CDR1 MDHEN, CDR2 SYDVKM. The source material was PBMCs. The receptor was derived from a man aged 50-59 years in good health and CMV-seronegative. The chain has TRBV28 and TRBJ1-2; TRBD1 agrees at 7 bases. The CDR3 is CASSSTDRVGGYTF. Here the CDR3 DNA reads TGTGCCAGCAGTTCGACCGACAGGGTTGGTGGCTACACCTTC.